A single sample gave rise to the 25 T cell receptor beta chains below, sequenced in a study of technical replicates of blood from a handful of donors. The method was immunoSEQ multiplex PCR; TCRdb's version includes in-frame clones alone and lacks a portion of them. The sample has approximately 92,000 clones; 90% to 95% are singletons. The source material was T cells isolated from PBMCs. Receptors originate from a human donor in good health.

J is TRBJ2-3 and V is TRBV30, with 9 bases fitting TRBD2. Looked up from germline, CDR1 is GTSNPN and CDR2 is SVGIG (reference sequence). J gave up 3 bases and V 8 bases, and 12 bases lay outside the gene matches. The CDR3 loop spans 15 amino acids. CDR3 in DNA: TGTGCCCTAAACCACGGACTAGCGCAAACAGATACGCAGTATTTT. Residues: CALNHGLAQTDTQYF. The full variable domain, completed using reference TRBV30 and TRBJ2-3, is SQTIHQWPATLVQPVGSPLSLECTVEGTSNPNLYWYRQAAGRGLQLLFYSVGIGQISSEVPQNLSASRPQDRQFILSSKKLLLSDSGFYLCALNHGLAQTDTQYFGPGTRLTVL.

The chain employs TRBV30 and TRBJ1-2; possibly TRBD1 for D (5 bases). V was shortened by 8 bases and J by 3 bases, with 16 bases between the two germline ends. This CDR3 comprises 13 residues. Germline V gene lookup returns CDR1 GTSNPN and CDR2 SVGIG (reference sequence). CDR3 in amino acids: CASGPGGYYGYTF. The CDR3 DNA reads TGTGCCAGCGGGCCCGGGGGATACTATGGCTACACCTTC. Drawing the rest from reference TRBV30 and TRBJ1-2, the complete variable domain is SQTIHQWPATLVQPVGSPLSLECTVEGTSNPNLYWYRQAAGRGLQLLFYSVGIGQISSEVPQNLSASRPQDRQFILSSKKLLLSDSGFYLCASGPGGYYGYTFGSGTRLTVV.

The chain combines TRBV6-5 with TRBJ1-5; 7 bases are shared with TRBD1. The CDR3 extends over 14 amino acids. Per germline, CDR1 MNHEY and CDR2 SVGAGI. Losses at the gene ends were 7 bases for V and 4 bases for J; bases not matched to a gene: 7. CDR3 in amino acids: CASNSGQSNQPQHF. Here the CDR3 DNA reads TGTGCCAGCAACTCGGGACAGTCAAATCAGCCCCAGCATTTT.

The chain combines TRBV5-1 with TRBJ2-2, with TRBD1 matching 10 bases. J lost 5 bases, V lost 0 bases, and 4 bases had no gene match. This CDR3 is 16 amino acids long. Germline-derived CDR1 and CDR2 are SGHRS and YFSETQ. The CDR3 bases are TGCGCCAGCAGCTTGGCCGTGGGACAGGGGACCGGGGAGCTGTTTTTT. This sequence encodes CASSLAVGQGTGELFF.

The chain uses TRBV11-1 and TRBJ2-7; 7 bases match TRBD1. Germline CDR1 SGHAT, CDR2 FQDESV (reference sequence). The V segment lost 5 bases and the J segment 4 bases; nucleotides outside the gene matches: 11. The CDR3 length is 15 residues. The CDR3 spells CASSPAGTESYEQYF. CDR3 bases: TGTGCCAGCAGCCCAGCCGGGACAGAATCTTACGAGCAGTACTTC. The variable domain in full, completed from reference TRBV11-1 and TRBJ2-7, reads EAEVAQSPRYKITEKSQAVAFWCDPISGHATLYWYRQILGQGPELLVQFQDESVVDDSQLPKDRFSAERLKGVDSTLKIQPAELGDSAMYLCASSPAGTESYEQYFGPGTRLTVT.

The chain recombines TRBV4-1 with TRBJ2-5, with TRBD1 identical over 9 bases. CDR3 size: 17 residues. Germline lookup yields CDR1 MGHRA and CDR2 YSYEKL. V lost 0 bases to trimming and J lost 1 base; unmatched junction nucleotides: 6. The DNA of the CDR3 is TGCGCCAGCAGCCAAGATAGTAACAGGGGGCTCCAAGAGACCCAGTACTTC. Amino acids: CASSQDSNRGLQETQYF.

J is TRBJ2-5 and V is TRBV4-3, with TRBD2 identical over 12 bases. CDR3 length: 18 amino acids. Per germline, CDR1 LGHNA and CDR2 YSLEER. Trimming cost V 1 base and J 3 bases; bases outside gene matches: 9. The CDR3 sequence: CASSQGTSGRPWEETQYF. The CDR3 coding sequence is TGCGCCAGCAGCCAAGGTACTAGCGGGAGGCCTTGGGAAGAGACCCAGTACTTC.

The chain joins TRBV12-5 to TRBJ2-2; 9 bases align to TRBD2. The germline CDR1 and CDR2 sequences are LGHNT and FRNRAP. The CDR3 consists of 15 residues. The junction had 0 bases not matched to a gene; V was cut back by 3 bases and J by 1 base. The CDR3 DNA reads as TGTGCTAGTGGTTTACTAGCGGGGAACACCGGGGAGCTGTTTTTT. Translation gives CASGLLAGNTGELFF.

This clone came up once. The genes are TRBV5-1 and TRBJ2-6, with D possibly TRBD2 on 6 matching bases. Per the germline V gene, CDR1 is SGHRS and CDR2 is YFSETQ. Trimming left V 2 bases short and J 0 bases short, with 18 bases between. This CDR3 contains 19 residues. The CDR3 here is CASSFGGWGESSGANVLTF. The CDR3, as DNA: TGCGCCAGCAGCTTCGGTGGTTGGGGGGAATCCTCTGGGGCCAACGTCCTGACTTTC.

The chain has TRBV27 and TRBJ2-5; 8 bases map to TRBD2. The trim removed 3 bases at V and 13 bases at J, leaving 10 bases unmatched. The germline V gene encodes CDR1 MNHEY and CDR2 SMNVEV (reference sequence). The CDR3 consists of 13 residues. The DNA of the CDR3 is TGTGCCAGCAGTTTGGGACTAGAACTTCCCCGGTACTTC. Its protein is CASSLGLELPRYF.

This clone was observed a single time. The genes are TRBV28 and TRBJ2-2, with TRBD1 as a possible D gene (6 bases). The CDR3 contains 18 residues. V shed 3 bases and J shed 2 bases, with 19 bases lying between them. From germline, CDR1 is MDHEN and CDR2 SYDVKM. CDR3 sequence: CASSLLGTLQHNTGELFF. DNA for the CDR3: TGTGCCAGCAGTTTGTTAGGGACACTCCAGCACAACACCGGGGAGCTGTTTTTT.

The chain links TRBV27 to TRBJ1-6; weak D call: TRBD1 (6 bases). V lost 5 bases, J lost 10 bases, and 18 bases lay in between. CDR1 MNHEY and CDR2 SMNVEV come from the germline V gene (reference sequence). This CDR3 comprises 15 residues. CDR3 sequence reads: CASSPGQTLRSPLHF. The CDR3 DNA reads as TGTGCCAGCAGTCCCGGACAGACCTTAAGATCACCCCTCCACTTT.

V and J are TRBV6-1 and TRBJ1-2; D perhaps matches TRBD1 (6 bases). CDR3 size: 15 residues. Between the trimmed V and J ends, which lost 2 bases and 4 bases, there was a span of 14 bases. CDR1 and CDR2 (germline): MNHNS, SASEGT. CDR3 amino acids: CASSERGGASYGYTF. CDR3 nucleotides: TGTGCCAGCAGTGAACGCGGGGGCGCCTCCTATGGCTACACCTTC.

This chain joins TRBV19 and TRBJ2-3; D perhaps matches TRBD1 (6 bases). Germline V gives CDR1 LNHDA, CDR2 SQIVND (reference sequence). The V end was cut by 6 bases, the J end by 2 bases, with 12 bases between. The CDR3 contains 14 residues. For the CDR3, the DNA is TGTGCCAGTAGGATAACAGGGTACACAGATACGCAGTATTTT. Translation gives CASRITGYTDTQYF.

This chain joins TRBV27 and TRBJ1-2, with D tentatively TRBD1 (6 bases). Germline V gene data show CDR1 as MNHEY and CDR2 as SMNVEV (reference sequence). CDR3 size: 13 residues. Trimming stripped 5 bases from V and 2 bases from J, with 9 bases between. CDR3 amino acids: CASSPGQNYGYTF. CDR3 nucleotide sequence: TGTGCCAGCAGTCCTGGACAGAACTATGGCTACACCTTC.

The rearrangement joins TRBV7-3 to TRBJ2-1; 9 bases align to TRBD2. The CDR3 is made up of 14 amino acids. V lost 5 bases, J lost 14 bases, and 13 bases stayed unmatched. The V gene's germline CDR1 is SGHTA and CDR2 FQGTGA. The CDR3 coding sequence is TGTGCCAGCAGCCCACGGGTAGCGGGAGACCCGGAGTTCTTC. Translated: CASSPRVAGDPEFF.

The rearrangement uses TRBV4-2 and TRBJ1-5; TRBD1 aligns across 7 bases. The CDR3 covers 14 residues. Germline V gene data show CDR1 as LGHNA and CDR2 as YNFKEQ. J was trimmed by 2 bases and V by 4 bases; bases with no gene match: 2. The CDR3 DNA reads TGTGCCAGCAGCCTTGGGACAGGCAATCAGCCCCAGCATTTT. Its translation is CASSLGTGNQPQHF.

V is TRBV11-2 and J is TRBJ2-5; no reliable D call. V lost 0 bases to trimming and J lost 1 base, with 6 bases between them. The CDR3 consists of 14 residues. Germline lookup yields CDR1 SGHAT and CDR2 FQNNGV. The CDR3 nucleotides read TGTGCCAGCAGCTTAGAACCCGGCCAAGAGACCCAGTACTTC. It is translated as CASSLEPGQETQYF.

The chain combines TRBV18 with TRBJ2-7, with a weak D call TRBD2 (6 bases). Between the trimmed V and J ends, which lost 3 bases and 0 bases, there was a span of 12 bases. The germline gives CDR1 KGHSH, CDR2 LQKENI. The CDR3 extends over 15 amino acids. The CDR3 region is CASSPGGGVSYEQYF. Here the CDR3 DNA reads TGTGCCAGCTCACCCGGCGGAGGGGTCTCCTACGAGCAGTACTTC.

The V call is TRBV7-3, the J call TRBJ2-7; 7 nucleotides align to TRBD1. Germline loops: CDR1 SGHTA, CDR2 FQGTGA. This CDR3 contains 13 residues. V shed 3 bases and J 5 bases; nucleotides not matched to a gene: 4. In DNA, the CDR3 is TGTGCCAGCAGCTTGACAGGGAACCACGAGCAGTACTTC. It yields the protein CASSLTGNHEQYF.

The rearrangement links TRBV9 to TRBJ1-2; 7 bases are a match to TRBD1. The V segment lost 4 bases and the J segment 4 bases; nucleotides outside the gene matches: 4. CDR1 is SGDLS, CDR2 YYNGEE, per germline. The CDR3 sequence is 13 residues long. The CDR3 region is CASSRRDSYGYTF. CDR3 bases: TGTGCCAGCAGCCGCCGGGACAGCTATGGCTACACCTTC. The full variable domain, rest sourced from reference TRBV9 and TRBJ1-2, is DSGVTQTPKHLITATGQRVTLRCSPRSGDLSVYWYQQSLDQGLQFLIQYYNGEERAKGNILERFSAQQFPDLHSELNLSSLELGDSALYFCASSRRDSYGYTFGSGTRLTVV.

This chain uses TRBV5-4 with TRBJ2-1, with 12 bases lining up with TRBD2. The CDR3 runs 15 residues. Germline V CDR1 and CDR2: SGHNT, YYREEE (reference sequence). After removal of 4 bases from V and 8 bases from J, the junction contained 7 bases not matched to a gene. In nucleotides, the CDR3 is TGTGCCAGCAGCCAGACTAGCGGGAGTTTTGATGAGCAGTTCTTC. It is translated as CASSQTSGSFDEQFF.

The J gene is TRBJ2-3, the V gene TRBV5-1; weak D call: TRBD2 (5 bases). The germline V gene has CDR1 SGHRS and CDR2 YFSETQ. The CDR3 consists of 14 residues. The ends were cut back, 8 bases at V and 3 bases at J, with 16 bases in the middle. For the CDR3, the DNA is TGCGCCAGTGAACTCTCGGGGTTAACAGATACGCAGTATTTT. Encoded protein: CASELSGLTDTQYF. Based on the CDR3 plus reference TRBV5-1 and TRBJ2-3, the full variable domain is KAGVTQTPRYLIKTRGQQVTLSCSPISGHRSVSWYQQTPGQGLQFLFEYFSETQRNKGNFPGRFSGRQFSNSRSEMNVSTLELGDSALYLCASELSGLTDTQYFGPGTRLTVL.

The CDR3 sequence: CASSLDGHGEQYF. CDR3 bases: TGTGCCAGCAGCTTGGACGGTCACGGCGAGCAGTACTTC. The chain employs TRBV5-4 and TRBJ2-7; D gene ambiguous. Germline V gene data show CDR1 as SGHNT and CDR2 as YYREEE (reference sequence). This CDR3 comprises 13 residues. Between the trimmed V and J ends, which lost 0 bases and 6 bases, there was a span of 10 bases.

In its sample, this clone was seen once. The chain couples TRBV27 to TRBJ2-1; D uncertain. V lost 8 bases and J 10 bases, leaving 12 bases between the germline ends. Per the germline V gene, CDR1 is MNHEY and CDR2 is SMNVEV (reference sequence). This CDR3 is built from 11 residues. The CDR3 DNA is TGTGCCAGCCATCTGGCAGGCGAGCAGTTCTTC. Translation: CASHLAGEQFF.